The rows below give T cell receptor beta chains drawn from one sample of a study of cytomegalovirus exposure and HLA in healthy donors. Clones were read by immunoSEQ multiplex PCR, and TCRdb kept only the in-frame ones, dropping some. The sample has over 150,000 clones; 84% are singletons. The sample consisted of PBMCs. These receptors were collected from a woman in her late teens or twenties in good health and CMV-seropositive. Each CDR3 is given with its conserved first and last residue. Each record gives: clone size, J gene, D gene, V gene, CDR3 DNA, CDR3 protein. The D gene is left open where the match is weak. Expanded clones are given a class, and other clones once, few, many or no size at all.

>NA|TRBJ1-5|NA|TRBV14
TGTGCCAGCAGCCCCATCGCGGCTTCCAATCAGCCCCAGCATTTT
CASSPIAASNQPQHF
>NA|TRBJ1-1|NA|TRBV29-1
TGCAGCGTTCCTAAGGGAGGTGTGAACACTGAAGCTTTCTTT
CSVPKGGVNTEAFF
>few|TRBJ1-6|NA|TRBV28
TGTGCCAGCAGGACCACCGGGACACCCCTCCACTTT
CASRTTGTPLHF
>NA|TRBJ2-7|NA|TRBV6-1
TGTGCCAGCAGTGAAGCGTGGGGAGGCGAGCAGTACTTC
CASSEAWGGEQYF
>NA|TRBJ1-1|NA|TRBV7-9
TGTGCCAGCAGCTTAATCCAGGGTGAAGCTTTCTTT
CASSLIQGEAFF
>NA|TRBJ1-3|NA|TRBV11-2
TGTGCCAGCAGCTTATCTCGAGGGACTGCCTCTGGAAACACCATATATTTT
CASSLSRGTASGNTIYF
>NA|TRBJ2-5|NA|TRBV29-1
TGCAGCGTTGAAGACCCCAGCGTAGACCTCCAAGAGACCCAGTACTTC
CSVEDPSVDLQETQYF
>NA|TRBJ1-2|TRBD1|TRBV6-5
TGTGCCAGCAGTTACGAGGACAGGGGGCCCTACTATGGCTACACCTTC
CASSYEDRGPYYGYTF
>once|TRBJ2-1|NA|TRBV19
TGTGCCAGTAGTTGGCGTGCGGTAAACAACAATGAGCAGTTCTTC
CASSWRAVNNNEQFF
>NA|TRBJ2-7|TRBD1|TRBV4-2
TGTGCCAGCAGCCACGGACAGGGCTACGAGCAGTACTTC
CASSHGQGYEQYF
>NA|TRBJ2-7|TRBD2|TRBV6-4
TGTGCCAGCAGTGACCCGGGACTAGCGGGGGGAAACTCCTACGAGCAGTACTTC
CASSDPGLAGGNSYEQYF
>NA|TRBJ2-5|NA|TRBV5-1
TGCGCCAGCAGACTACGGACTTACCAAGAGACCCAGTACTTC
CASRLRTYQETQYF
>NA|TRBJ2-3|TRBD2|TRBV5-1
TGCGCCAGCAGCTTGGCCTTGGCGGGGGGCTCCACAGATACGCAGTATTTT
CASSLALAGGSTDTQYF
>once|TRBJ1-1|NA|TRBV7-9
TGTGCCAGCAGCTGGGGCCCTCCTACCACAGCTTTCTTT
CASSWGPPTTAFF
>NA|TRBJ1-6|NA|TRBV5-1
TGCGCCACCAGCTTGGAGTGGGGGGGTCGGTCACCCCTCCACTTT
CATSLEWGGRSPLHF
>few|TRBJ2-2|NA|TRBV11-2
TGTGCCAGCAAAGTGTTAGTCGGGGAGCTGTTTTTT
CASKVLVGELFF
>NA|TRBJ2-1|TRBD2|TRBV2
TGTGCCAGCAGTGACCCGGGGGGGTCCTACAATGAGCAGTTCTTC
CASSDPGGSYNEQFF
>many|TRBJ2-1|TRBD1|TRBV6-4
TGTGCCAGCAGTGACTCGATGACAGGGGGCAATGAGCAGTTCTTC
CASSDSMTGGNEQFF
>NA|TRBJ2-2|TRBD1|TRBV5-1
TGCGCCAGCGCGGGGACAGGGAACACCGGGGAGCTGTTTTTT
CASAGTGNTGELFF
>once|TRBJ2-3|TRBD2|TRBV2
TGTGCCAGCACCGGACTAGCAGCTGATACGCAGTATTTT
CASTGLAADTQYF
>NA|TRBJ2-1|TRBD2|TRBV6-6
TGTGCCAGCAAGGCGGGGGAGTCCTACAATGAGCAGTTCTTC
CASKAGESYNEQFF
>NA|TRBJ1-4|NA|TRBV25-1
TGTGCCAGCAGCGCATGGGGGGGGGATGAGGAAAAACTGTTTTTT
CASSAWGGDEEKLFF